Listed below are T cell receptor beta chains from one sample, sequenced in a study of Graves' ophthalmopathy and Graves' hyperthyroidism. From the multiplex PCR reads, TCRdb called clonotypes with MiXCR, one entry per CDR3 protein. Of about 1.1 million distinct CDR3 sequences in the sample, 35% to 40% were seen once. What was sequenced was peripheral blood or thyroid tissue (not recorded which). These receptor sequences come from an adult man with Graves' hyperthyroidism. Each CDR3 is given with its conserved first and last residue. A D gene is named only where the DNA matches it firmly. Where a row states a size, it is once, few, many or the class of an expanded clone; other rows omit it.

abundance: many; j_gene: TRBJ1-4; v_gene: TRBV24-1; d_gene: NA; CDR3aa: CATSESRDATNEKLFF; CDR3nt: TGTGCCACCAGTGAGTCCCGTGACGCAACTAATGAAAAACTGTTTTTT
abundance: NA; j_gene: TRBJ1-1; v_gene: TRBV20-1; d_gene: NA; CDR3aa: CSAGHLNTEAFF; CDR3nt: TGCAGTGCGGGACATTTGAACACTGAAGCTTTCTTT
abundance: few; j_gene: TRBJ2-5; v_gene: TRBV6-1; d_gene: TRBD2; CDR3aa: CASSEFSGGAETQYF; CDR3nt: TGTGCCAGCAGTGAATTTAGCGGGGGGGCCGAGACCCAGTACTTC
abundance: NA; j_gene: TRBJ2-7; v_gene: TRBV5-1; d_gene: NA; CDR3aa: CASSLDARVSEQYF; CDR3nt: TGCGCCAGCAGCTTGGACGCTAGGGTTTCCGAGCAGTACTTC
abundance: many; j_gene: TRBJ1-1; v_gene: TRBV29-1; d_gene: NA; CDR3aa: CSVELVFLNTEAFF; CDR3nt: TGCAGCGTTGAATTAGTCTTCTTGAACACTGAAGCTTTCTTT
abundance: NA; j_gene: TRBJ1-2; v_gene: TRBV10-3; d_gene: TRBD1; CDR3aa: CAIEDRGLNGYTF; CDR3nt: TGTGCCATTGAGGACAGGGGGCTTAATGGCTACACCTTC
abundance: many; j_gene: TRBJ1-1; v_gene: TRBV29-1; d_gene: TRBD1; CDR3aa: CSAPTGKDTEAFF; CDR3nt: TGCAGCGCCCCGACAGGGAAAGACACTGAAGCTTTCTTT
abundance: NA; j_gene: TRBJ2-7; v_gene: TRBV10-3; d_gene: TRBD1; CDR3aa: CATRSGDSSYEQYF; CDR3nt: TGTGCCACACGCAGTGGGGACAGTTCCTACGAGCAGTACTTC
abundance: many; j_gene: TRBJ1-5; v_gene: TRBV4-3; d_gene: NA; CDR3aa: CASSQDSGPQHF; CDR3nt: TGCGCCAGCAGCCAAGATTCGGGCCCACAGCATTTT
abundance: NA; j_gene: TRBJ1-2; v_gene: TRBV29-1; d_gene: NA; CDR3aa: CSVEGGIGSGYTF; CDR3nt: TGCAGCGTTGAAGGGGGAATCGGCAGTGGCTACACCTTC
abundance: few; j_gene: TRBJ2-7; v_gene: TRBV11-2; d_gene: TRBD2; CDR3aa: CASSWSGVESYEQYF; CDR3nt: TGTGCCAGCAGTTGGAGCGGGGTGGAGTCCTACGAGCAGTACTTC
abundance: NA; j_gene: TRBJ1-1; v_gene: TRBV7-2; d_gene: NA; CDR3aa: CASSLAISYDRHILNTEAFF; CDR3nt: TGTGCCAGCAGCTTAGCGATTTCCTATGACAGACACATTTTGAACACTGAAGCTTTCTTT
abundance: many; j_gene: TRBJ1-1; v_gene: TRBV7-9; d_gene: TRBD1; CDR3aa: CASRYHRGRNTEAFF; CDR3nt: TGTGCCAGCAGATACCACAGGGGGAGGAACACTGAAGCTTTCTTT
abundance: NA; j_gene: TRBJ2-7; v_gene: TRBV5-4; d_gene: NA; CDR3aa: CASSPPSGDEQYF; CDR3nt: TGTGCCAGCAGCCCACCCTCAGGGGACGAGCAGTACTTC
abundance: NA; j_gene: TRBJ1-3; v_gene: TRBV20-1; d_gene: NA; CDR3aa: CSAKTMAGETIYF; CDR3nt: TGCAGTGCTAAGACTATGGCGGGAGAGACCATATATTTT